This is a list of T cell receptor beta chains from one sample in a study of cytomegalovirus exposure and HLA in healthy donors. Generated by immunoSEQ multiplex PCR, the TCRdb table keeps only in-frame clones and is missing some. The table includes 150,000 to 200,000 clones, 87% detected once. Specimen: PBMCs. The receptor set was obtained from a girl under three years old in good health and CMV-seronegative. Each CDR3 is given with its conserved first and last residue.

TRBJ2-7	TRBV5-4	CASSLAGGSTHEQYF
TRBJ2-1	TRBV9	CASTLGGGPDNEQFF
TRBJ2-3	TRBV7-9	CASSAPGLGTDTQYF
TRBJ2-7	TRBV2	CASSAGQGSYEQYF
TRBJ2-1	TRBV5-1	CASSPPGTRVIFNVDEQFF
TRBJ2-1	TRBV7-9	CASSFILAGDLPNEQFF
TRBJ2-7	TRBV9	CASSFSGTAYEQYF
TRBJ1-2	TRBV5-5	CASSLGTGTGGAGTF
TRBJ1-4	TRBV4-1	CASSLSVNEKLFF
TRBJ2-2	TRBV7-6	CASWDRAPTGELFF
TRBJ1-2	TRBV6-1	CASSPQYRGDYGYTF
TRBJ1-6	TRBV19	CASTLLAGTGGISPLHF
TRBJ2-7	TRBV5-6	CASSLAGRDEQYF
TRBJ1-2	TRBV5-1	CASSPSTGFQGYTF
TRBJ2-7	TRBV29-1	CSVEGQRPYEQYF
TRBJ1-2	TRBV5-6	CASSLLSGAGGYTF
TRBJ2-7	TRBV29-1	CSVETQGQWAYEQYF
TRBJ2-7	TRBV5-1	CASSLLGTGGYEQYF
TRBJ2-1	TRBV19	CASTRGRSSYNEQFF
TRBJ2-1	TRBV11-2	CASSYSGGSNEQFF
TRBJ2-7	TRBV20-1	CSGRRDHEQYF
TRBJ2-7	TRBV19	CASSGHRAGEQYF
TRBJ1-1	TRBV19	CASSIYLQGNTEAFF
TRBJ1-5	TRBV7-9	CASSFGNQPQHF
TRBJ2-3	TRBV11-3	CASSLDGTKTHSTDTQYF
TRBJ2-7	TRBV7-2	CASSLSLWQTYEQYF
TRBJ1-2	TRBV7-3	CASSLRGGVDYGYTF
TRBJ1-1	TRBV5-1	CASSRQGMNTEAFF
TRBJ1-3	TRBV10-3	CAISDGQGVHTIYF
TRBJ2-2	TRBV7-3	CASSPTSGNTGELFF
TRBJ2-7	TRBV7-9	CASSLGTGGSYEQYF
TRBJ1-2	TRBV6-5	CASRQGQRLLYGYTF
TRBJ2-7	TRBV10-3	CAISESYYEQYF
TRBJ1-5	TRBV5-8	CASSSGTGGNQPQHF
TRBJ2-1	TRBV7-8	CASSLALIKRGGPKRNEQFF
TRBJ2-3	TRBV7-6	CASSLLPDFTDTQYF
TRBJ2-6	TRBV13	CASSFAGGYSGANVLTF
TRBJ2-2	TRBV18	CASSAAVNTGELFF
TRBJ2-5	TRBV7-9	CASSTDTTTETQYF
TRBJ2-7	TRBV30	CAWSRGAYEQYF
TRBJ2-7	TRBV30	CAWIPDRPRDFYEQYF
TRBJ2-1	TRBV4-2	CASSLPITPTSSGLYNEQFF
TRBJ1-2	TRBV7-9	CSSSRDRGFYGYTF
TRBJ2-1	TRBV18	CASSPQTSGSSYNEQFF
TRBJ2-7	TRBV5-4	CASSLGRGNEQYF
TRBJ2-5	TRBV18	CASSPLAGGGETQYF
TRBJ2-3	TRBV4-3	CASSQDILEGEGRDTQYF
TRBJ2-7	TRBV14	CASSHGTSVISTYEQYF
TRBJ2-1	TRBV18	CASSSKSGGTNNEQFF
TRBJ2-7	TRBV5-1	CASSSPSGTFIYEQYF
TRBJ2-1	TRBV7-7	CASSSGTSWGDEQFF
TRBJ2-3	TRBV13	CASSSPGLYTDTQYF
TRBJ1-6	TRBV6-6	CASTGTPNYNSPLHF
TRBJ2-5	TRBV19	CASSKDTGGGSAGETQYF
TRBJ2-7	TRBV10-3	CAITRNRAAYEQYF